The next 7 T cell receptor beta chains were all read from a single sample in a study of blood T cell repertoires in COVID-19 (dated by TCRdb to about 2020). Libraries were built with the immunoSEQ multiplex PCR assay. TCRdb limited this immuneACCESS table to in-frame rearrangements with V and J called. A share of clones is missing; checked studies link under half to unresolved V genes, and the rest is unexplained. For this sample the table gives fewer than 350,000 clones, of which more than 75% were detected only once. The ten top clones hold about 7.8% of the sample. Sequences were obtained from peripheral blood. The receptors come from a woman between 50 and 59 years old who had recovered from COVID-19.

The chain uses TRBV11-2 and TRBJ1-3; 8 nucleotides align to TRBD1. Trimming took 6 bases from V and 3 from J; bases not matched to a gene: 4. Germline values: CDR1 SGHAT, CDR2 FQNNGV. CDR3 length: 14 amino acids. CDR3 amino acids: CASRDDRGGNTIYF. The CDR3 nucleotides read TGTGCCAGCAGGGACGACAGGGGTGGAAACACCATATATTTT.

The chain is built from TRBV5-1 and TRBJ2-1; D remains ambiguous. The CDR3 length is 13 residues. Trimming stripped 0 bases from V and 6 bases from J, with 7 bases between. CDR1 and CDR2 (germline): SGHRS, YFSETQ. The CDR3 protein is CASSLAQFNEQFF. The CDR3 DNA sequence: TGCGCCAGCAGCTTGGCCCAATTCAATGAGCAGTTCTTC.

This sequence joins TRBV9 and TRBJ2-5; tentative D call: TRBD2 (5 bases). The ends were cut back, 3 bases at V and 2 bases at J, with 11 bases in the middle. Germline lookup yields CDR1 SGDLS and CDR2 YYNGEE. The CDR3 runs 14 residues. In DNA form, the CDR3 reads TGTGCCAGCAGCGAATTCGGGGAGCAAGAGACCCAGTACTTC. Translation gives CASSEFGEQETQYF.

The chain couples TRBV2 to TRBJ2-7; no clear D. Germline V gene data show CDR1 as SNHLY and CDR2 as FYNNEI. The CDR3 has 11 residues. V was pared by 6 bases and J by 3 bases, with 6 bases between. The CDR3 loop reads CASSEYYEQYF. CDR3 in DNA: TGTGCCAGCAGCGAATACTACGAGCAGTACTTC.

This clone is a singleton in its sample. This chain joins TRBV19 and TRBJ1-5, with a weak D call TRBD1 (5 bases). CDR1 and CDR2 from the germline V gene are LNHDA and SQIVND (reference sequence). The ends were cut back, 4 bases at V and 0 bases at J, with 10 bases in the middle. CDR3 length: 15 residues. CDR3 bases: TGTGCCAGTAGTAGGGGCGGCTATAGCAATCAGCCCCAGCATTTT. As protein: CASSRGGYSNQPQHF.

This sequence joins TRBV27 and TRBJ2-1, with 7 bases lining up with TRBD1. CDR3 length: 16 residues. V shed 3 bases and J 6 bases; nucleotides not matched to a gene: 11. The germline gives CDR1 MNHEY, CDR2 SMNVEV (reference sequence). The CDR3 DNA follows: TGTGCCAGCAGTTTGCGTCCGACAGGGACAACCAATGAGCAGTTCTTC. It translates to CASSLRPTGTTNEQFF.

The chain uses TRBV19 and TRBJ1-4; D perhaps matches TRBD1 (6 bases). The CDR3 runs 13 residues. The V end was cut by 6 bases, the J end by 3 bases, with 8 bases between. CDR1 and CDR2 (germline): LNHDA, SQIVND (reference sequence). In nucleotides, the CDR3 is TGTGCCAGTAGAACAGGGTCTAATGAAAAACTGTTTTTT. Protein sequence: CASRTGSNEKLFF.